Listed here are 4 T cell receptor beta chains from one sample, sequenced in a study of early T cells in non-severe SARS-CoV-2 infection. TCRdb analysed the 5' RACE reads with MiXCR anew, one entry per CDR3 protein. The table shows roughly 61,000 distinct CDR3 sequences, with about a tenth occurring only once. Sample: whole blood. These receptors were taken from an adult who was a healthcare worker with PCR-confirmed SARS-CoV-2 infection or an uninfected control (not recorded which).

For the CDR3, the DNA is TGCAGCGTTCGGAGAGGAGACAGGGGGCAGACTGAAGCTTTCTTT. Residues: CSVRRGDRGQTEAFF. The chain recombines TRBV29-1 with TRBJ1-1; 10 bases are a match to TRBD1. Germline loops: CDR1 SQVTM, CDR2 ANQGSEA. The V and J ends lost 5 bases and 5 bases, in that order; junction bases with no gene match: 11. The CDR3 runs to 15 residues.

The rearrangement links TRBV7-6 to TRBJ2-3; D is ambiguous. The CDR3 covers 14 residues. The germline gives CDR1 SGHVS, CDR2 FNYEAQ. V lost 2 bases to trimming and J lost 1 base, with 7 bases between them. The DNA of the CDR3 is TGTGCCAGCAGCTTATACAGTCGCACAGATACGCAGTATTTT. This gives the protein CASSLYSRTDTQYF.

This clonotype was counted many times. The chain links TRBV3-1 to TRBJ2-7; D is uncertain. The germline V gene has CDR1 LGHDT and CDR2 YNNKEL (reference sequence). Trimming cost V 1 base and J 5 bases, with 9 bases left between them. The CDR3 has 13 amino acids. The CDR3 DNA sequence: TGTGCCAGCAGCCAAGGGCCTTTTGACGAGCAGTACTTC. Translating gives CASSQGPFDEQYF.

This clonotype was observed a handful of times. The rearrangement joins TRBV7-8 to TRBJ2-7; TRBD1 matches 9 bases. Germline assignment: CDR1 SGHVS and CDR2 FQNEAQ. This CDR3 comprises 15 residues. Germline trimming cut 5 bases from V and 3 bases from J; bases unmatched to any gene: 8. DNA of the CDR3: TGTGCCAGCAGCGCGGGACAGGGCAGTATCTACGAGCAGTACTTC. Protein product: CASSAGQGSIYEQYF. The variable domain in full, completed from reference TRBV7-8 and TRBJ2-7, reads GAGVSQSPRYKVAKRGQDVALRCDPISGHVSLFWYQQALGQGPEFLTYFQNEAQLDKSGLPSDRFFAERPEGSVSTLKIQRTQQEDSAVYLCASSAGQGSIYEQYFGPGTRLTVT.